The 26 T cell receptor beta chains below all came from one sample that was sequenced in a study of Ad26.COV2.S vaccination and SARS-CoV-2 variants. Stated treatment: 15 to 20 received Ad26.COV2.S at low or high dose, single or two shots; 5 received placebo; per-sample allocation not given. Following the first vaccine or placebo injection, samples were taken on day 63. The repertoire was sequenced with immunoSEQ multiplex PCR; TCRdb's copy has only in-frame clones and lacks some. Of around 310,000 clones in the sample, roughly 90% were seen once. This specimen was peripheral blood, taken in a trial of Ad26.COV2.S vaccine versus placebo. Receptors were obtained from a person between 18 and 59 years old who received the Ad26.COV2.S COVID-19 vaccine or a placebo.

This chain connects TRBV7-2 to TRBJ1-4; D perhaps matches TRBD1 (5 bases). This CDR3 contains 14 residues. Germline V CDR1 and CDR2: SGHTA, FQGNSA. V gave up 0 bases and J gave up 5 bases, with 7 bases separating them. CDR3: CASSLARVNEKLFF. The CDR3, as DNA: TGTGCCAGCAGCTTAGCCAGGGTGAATGAAAAACTGTTTTTT.

This sequence joins TRBV5-6 and TRBJ1-1; 9 bases line up with TRBD1. CDR1 and CDR2 from the germline V gene are SGHDT and YYEEEE. Germline trimming cut 4 bases from V and 3 bases from J; bases unmatched to any gene: 7. This CDR3 has 15 amino acids. In DNA, the CDR3 is TGTGCCAGCAGCAGTGACAGGGGGATGGACACTGAAGCTTTCTTT. Translating gives CASSSDRGMDTEAFF.

The chain combines TRBV10-1 with TRBJ2-5; TRBD1 is a possible D gene (6 bases). CDR3 length equals 13 residues. The V end lost 6 bases, the J end lost 3 bases, and 11 bases lay between the germline ends. The V gene's germline CDR1 is WNHNN and CDR2 SYGVQD (reference sequence). The CDR3 is CASSDAGEETQYF. The DNA for the CDR3 is TGCGCCAGCAGCGACGCAGGGGAAGAGACCCAGTACTTC.

This chain connects TRBV5-6 to TRBJ2-5; 10 bases align to TRBD1. Trimming removed 4 bases from V and 3 bases from J; junction bases left unmatched: 9. The germline V gene has CDR1 SGHDT and CDR2 YYEEEE. The CDR3 is 16 amino acids. CDR3 nucleotide sequence: TGTGCCAGCAGCCGGGACAGGGGTTGGTTAAAAGAGACCCAGTACTTC. It specifies CASSRDRGWLKETQYF.

The chain has TRBV27 and TRBJ1-1; D is undetermined. This CDR3 has 13 residues. V lost 1 base and J 5 bases, leaving 8 bases between the germline ends. CDR1 is MNHEY, CDR2 SMNVEV, per germline (reference sequence). CDR3 region: CASSLLARTEAFF. In DNA, the CDR3 is TGTGCCAGCAGTTTATTAGCGAGAACTGAAGCTTTCTTT.

This sequence joins TRBV9 and TRBJ1-5, with a tentative D call TRBD1 (5 bases). This CDR3 region has 12 residues. V was pared by 3 bases and J by 6 bases, with 7 bases between. The germline CDR1 and CDR2 sequences are SGDLS and YYNGEE. The CDR3 is CASSGGGQPQHF. CDR3 coding DNA: TGTGCCAGCAGCGGTGGGGGTCAGCCCCAGCATTTT.

The chain employs TRBV7-9 and TRBJ2-7, with no clear D. The CDR3 extends over 12 amino acids. Germline V gene sequence: CDR1 SEHNR, CDR2 FQNEAQ (reference sequence). Trimming took 5 bases from V and 3 from J, leaving 8 bases between them. The CDR3 here is CASSRIDYEQYV. The CDR3 DNA sequence: TGTGCCAGCAGCCGGATTGACTACGAGCAGTACGTC.

This clone was seen a few times. The rearrangement uses TRBV4-1 and TRBJ2-7; D perhaps matches TRBD2 (6 bases). The CDR3 has 17 residues. Germline-derived CDR1 and CDR2 are MGHRA and YSYEKL. The ends were cut back, 1 base at V and 4 bases at J, with 20 bases in the middle. The CDR3 DNA is TGCGCCAGCAGCCAAGGGGCGGGGAGGCCTTTTCAGTACGAGCAGTACTTC. Protein: CASSQGAGRPFQYEQYF.

The V gene is TRBV19, the J gene TRBJ1-2; the match to TRBD1 covers 8 bases. The CDR3 is 14 amino acids. Trimming took 6 bases from V and 5 from J; bases not matched to a gene: 8. The germline gives CDR1 LNHDA, CDR2 SQIVND (reference sequence). CDR3 sequence reads: CASRVDRDWYGYTF. CDR3 bases: TGTGCCAGTAGGGTGGACAGGGATTGGTATGGCTACACCTTC.

Written as DNA, the CDR3 is TGTGCCAGCAGGAATAGCGGACAGCTTAACACTGAAGCTTTCTTT. As protein: CASRNSGQLNTEAFF. The chain joins TRBV28 to TRBJ1-1; weak D call: TRBD1 (6 bases). V shed 6 bases and J shed 2 bases, with 16 bases lying between them. Per the germline V gene, CDR1 is MDHEN and CDR2 is SYDVKM. The CDR3 covers 15 residues.

Details on this clone: The CDR3 ends on some other residue instead of the conserved phenylalanine or tryptophan, so this is likely a read error. No DNA is shown, since the ends of the CDR3 on it are uncertain; the CDR3 is the one TCRdb lists. V gene TRBV5-1 combines with J gene TRBJ1-1. Looked up from germline, CDR1 is SGHRS and CDR2 is YFSETQ. The CDR3 totals 15 residues, both ends included. The CDR3 protein is CASSPSGGGGRSPVL.

V gene TRBV28 combines with J gene TRBJ1-3; D is undetermined. This CDR3 is built from 11 residues. Trimming took 7 bases from V and 8 from J, leaving 9 bases between them. Germline assignment: CDR1 MDHEN and CDR2 SYDVKM. CDR3: CASTGGDTIYF. As DNA, the CDR3 is TGTGCCAGCACCGGAGGAGACACCATATATTTT.

This clone came up once. The CDR3 loop reads CAIKASGGETQYF. The CDR3 region has the DNA TGTGCCATCAAGGCTAGCGGGGGGGAGACCCAGTACTTC. The V call is TRBV10-3, the J call TRBJ2-5, with 11 bases fitting TRBD2. The CDR3 contains 13 residues. CDR1 ENHRY and CDR2 SYGVKD come from the germline V gene. V gave up 7 bases and J gave up 5 bases; unmatched junction bases: 3.

A single count supports this clone. The chain carries TRBV7-2 and TRBJ2-7, with 13 bases aligning to TRBD2. After removal of 4 bases from V and 6 bases from J, the junction contained 3 bases not matched to a gene. This CDR3 spans 14 amino acids. CDR1 is SGHTA and CDR2 is FQGNSA in the germline V gene. Written as DNA, the CDR3 is TGTGCCAGCAGCTGGACTAGCGGGGGAGGCGAGCAGTACTTC. This codes for CASSWTSGGGEQYF.

J is TRBJ1-3 and V is TRBV13; D unresolved. Trimming stripped 0 bases from V and 0 bases from J, with 9 bases between. Germline V gives CDR1 PRHDT, CDR2 FYEKMQ (reference sequence). The CDR3 has 16 residues. This chain's CDR3 is CASSLGFRASGNTIYF. The CDR3 nucleotides are TGTGCCAGCAGCTTAGGCTTCCGGGCCTCTGGAAACACCATATATTTT.

This chain uses TRBV25-1 with TRBJ1-5; TRBD1 matches at 8 bases. Germline V lookup: CDR1 MGHDK, CDR2 SYGVNS. CDR3 length: 13 residues. J was trimmed by 4 bases and V by 6 bases; bases with no gene match: 2. The CDR3 coding sequence is TGTGCCAGCAGCGGACAGGGTAATCAGCCCCAGCATTTT. Amino acid sequence: CASSGQGNQPQHF.

This clone showed up just once. DNA of the CDR3: TGTGCCAGCAGTTTAGGGTACGGCAAGCAGTTCTTC. Translating it yields CASSLGYGKQFF. V and J are TRBV12-3 or TRBV12-4 and TRBJ2-1; D gene ambiguous. V lost 1 base and J 11 bases, leaving 9 bases between the germline ends. The length of the CDR3 is 12 residues.

The chain uses TRBV23-1 and TRBJ2-2; perhaps TRBD1 as D (7 bases). TRBV23-1 carries the ORF label, with uncertain function. Trimming took 0 bases from V and 2 from J, leaving 19 bases between them. The CDR3 covers 19 residues. The CDR3 is CASSQSRDSQGDNTGELFF. The CDR3 nucleotides read TGCGCCAGCAGTCAATCCCGGGACTCCCAGGGGGATAACACCGGGGAGCTGTTTTTT.

This chain joins TRBV9 and TRBJ2-1, with 9 bases identical to TRBD2. The length of the CDR3 is 15 residues. From germline, CDR1 is SGDLS and CDR2 YYNGEE. V was clipped by 4 bases and J by 4 bases; unmatched bases: 6. The CDR3 DNA reads as TGTGCCAGCAGCTATAGCGGGAGTACTTACAATGAGCAGTTCTTC. Translating it yields CASSYSGSTYNEQFF.

The V and J genes are TRBV30 and TRBJ2-5; D unclear. Germline V gene data show CDR1 as GTSNPN and CDR2 as SVGIG (reference sequence). V gave up 7 bases and J gave up 5 bases, with 14 bases separating them. The CDR3 sequence is 12 residues long. CDR3 sequence (DNA): TGTGCCTCCAACGCTTACCGGGAGACCCAGTACTTC. It specifies CASNAYRETQYF.

The chain links TRBV28 to TRBJ1-1, with TRBD1 identical over 7 bases. After removal of 5 bases from V and 0 bases from J, the junction contained 6 bases not matched to a gene. The CDR3 runs to 15 residues. Germline V gene data show CDR1 as MDHEN and CDR2 as SYDVKM. The chain's CDR3 is CASSPLTGMNTEAFF. As DNA, the CDR3 is TGTGCCAGCAGTCCCCTGACAGGGATGAACACTGAAGCTTTCTTT.

Turning to this clone: At one boundary the junction diverges from the germline segment, which might be a read error. The genes are TRBV20-1 and TRBJ2-5, with a possible D match to TRBD2 (5 bases). The CDR3 sequence is 13 residues long. Germline CDR1 is DFQATT and CDR2 is SNEGSKA (reference sequence). The CDR3 DNA reads TGCAGTGCTAGTAGCGTGCCCCAAGGGACCCAGTACTTC. As protein: CSASSVPQGTQYF.

The genes are TRBV28 and TRBJ1-5; D is undetermined. The V end was cut by 6 bases, the J end by 4 bases, with 16 bases between. The CDR3 is made up of 15 amino acids. CDR1 is MDHEN, CDR2 SYDVKM, per germline. CDR3 DNA sequence: TGTGCCAGCAGGGGAGGAGGGTTGTTGAATCAGCCCCAGCATTTT. This encodes CASRGGGLLNQPQHF.

This sequence joins TRBV5-4 and TRBJ1-2; D gene unclear. The CDR3 sequence is 15 residues long. V shed 0 bases and J shed 5 bases, with 14 bases lying between them. Germline CDR1 is SGHNT and CDR2 is YYREEE (reference sequence). This CDR3 reads CASSLDTATGYGYTF. In DNA form, the CDR3 reads TGTGCCAGCAGCTTGGATACGGCGACGGGGTATGGCTACACCTTC.

This chain links TRBV19 with TRBJ1-1, with D possibly TRBD1 on 6 matching bases. CDR3 size: 17 residues. The V end was cut by 6 bases, the J end by 0 bases, with 20 bases between. Germline V lookup: CDR1 LNHDA, CDR2 SQIVND (reference sequence). The CDR3 DNA sequence: TGTGCCAGTAGGATCCCTAAGGACAGAAGGATGAACACTGAAGCTTTCTTT. It specifies CASRIPKDRRMNTEAFF.

The chain is built from TRBV4-3 and TRBJ1-3; D possibly corresponds to TRBD1 (6 bases). The CDR3 runs 19 residues. CDR1 and CDR2 (germline): LGHNA, YSLEER. The germline V and J ends were trimmed by 0 bases and 3 bases, with 21 bases remaining between them. The CDR3 DNA follows: TGCGCCAGCAGCCAAGATAGAGGGGGGCCGAAGGTTGGTGGAAACACCATATATTTT. This sequence encodes CASSQDRGGPKVGGNTIYF.